This T cell receptor beta chain was found in a study of blood T cell repertoires in COVID-19. About the study: Nucleic acid was either cDNA or gDNA, and it came from T cells, B-cell-depleted T cells, or PBMCs.

Libraries were prepared by immunoSEQ multiplex PCR; TCRdb keeps only in-frame clonotypes and omits some of them. This sample has around 21,000 clones, with roughly 83% found just once. The germline V gene has CDR1 MNHEY and CDR2 SMNVEV (reference sequence). V lost 3 bases and J 0 bases, leaving 14 bases between the germline ends. The CDR3 covers 16 residues. This clonotype originated in a man aged 40-50 years with acute or convalescent COVID-19. The sequencing sample was made of peripheral blood. The V and J genes are TRBV27 and TRBJ2-5; D might be TRBD2 (6 bases). The CDR3 protein is CASSFRGGWDQETQYF. CDR3 DNA: TGTGCCAGCAGTTTTCGTGGAGGGTGGGACCAAGAGACCCAGTACTTC.